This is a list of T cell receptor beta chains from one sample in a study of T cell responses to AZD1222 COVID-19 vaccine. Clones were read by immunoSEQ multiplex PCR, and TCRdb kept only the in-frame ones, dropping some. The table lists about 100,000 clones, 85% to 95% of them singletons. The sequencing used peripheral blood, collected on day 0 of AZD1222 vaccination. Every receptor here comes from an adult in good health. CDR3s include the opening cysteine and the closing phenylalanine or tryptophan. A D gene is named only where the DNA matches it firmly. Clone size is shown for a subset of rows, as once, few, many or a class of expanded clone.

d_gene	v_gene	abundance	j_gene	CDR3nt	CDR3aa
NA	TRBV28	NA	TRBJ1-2	TGTGCCAGCAGTTCCCAAGGCACCCCTCATGGCTACACCTTC	CASSSQGTPHGYTF
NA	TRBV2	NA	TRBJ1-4	TGTGCCAGCAGTGACGATTGGGGAGATCTTAGCTTT	CASSDDWGDLSF
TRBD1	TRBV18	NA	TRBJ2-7	TGTGCCAGCTCACCACCTGGGGGGACAGGGTTCCACGAGCAGTACTTC	CASSPPGGTGFHEQYF
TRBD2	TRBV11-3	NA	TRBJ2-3	TGTGCCAGCAGCTTAGAACTAGCGGGAGGGTTAAGTTATCCCCGCACTCTGGATACGCAGTATTTT	CASSLELAGGLSYPRTLDTQYF
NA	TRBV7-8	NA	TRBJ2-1	TGTGCCAGCAGCTTAGTGTCCAATGAGCAGTTCTTC	CASSLVSNEQFF
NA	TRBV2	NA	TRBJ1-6	TGTGCCAGCAGAAGTTTCCCGGCGAGCTCCTATAATTCACCCCTCCACTTT	CASRSFPASSYNSPLHF
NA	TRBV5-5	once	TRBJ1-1	TGTGCCAGCAGCTTGGATGCGAACACTGAAGCTTTCTTT	CASSLDANTEAFF
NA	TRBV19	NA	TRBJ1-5	TGTGCCAGTAGTATTCAAGTGGGCCGGCTCCAGCATTTT	CASSIQVGRLQHF
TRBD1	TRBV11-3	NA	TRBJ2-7	TGTGCCAGCAGCTTGGGACAGGGGGCTTGGGAGCAGTACTTC	CASSLGQGAWEQYF
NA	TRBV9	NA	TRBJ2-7	TGTGCCAGCAGCGTAGACCAGGACGAGCAGTACTTC	CASSVDQDEQYF
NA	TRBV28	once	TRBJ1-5	TGTGCCAGCAGTATACTCAGACGGGGTATTCAGCCCCAGCATTTT	CASSILRRGIQPQHF
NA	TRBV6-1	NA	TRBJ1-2	TGTGCCAGCAGTGAAGAGGAGGCGCCGGGGCGCTACACCTTC	CASSEEEAPGRYTF
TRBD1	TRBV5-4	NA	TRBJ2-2	TGTGCCAGCAGCTCGGGACAGGGCGCCGGGGAGCTGTTTTTT	CASSSGQGAGELFF
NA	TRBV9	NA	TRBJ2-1	TGTGCCAGCAGCGTACAGGGCAATGAGCAGTTCTTC	CASSVQGNEQFF
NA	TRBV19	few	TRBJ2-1	TGTGCCAGCGGAGGATCCCCTTACAATGAGCAGTTCTTC	CASGGSPYNEQFF